These T cell receptor beta chains were read from a single sample in a study of shared clonotypes between healthy human individuals. Measured with immunoSEQ multiplex PCR; TCRdb has only the in-frame clones, and not every one. The sample gives about 870,000 clones, about 91% of which show up once; 24% is in the top ten. Sequencing was done on a sample of naive CD8+ T cells sorted from blood. The origin of the receptors is a man younger than 40 in good health. Each CDR3 is given with its conserved first and last residue. The D gene is left open where the match is weak. Some rows have no size entry. The others give once, few or many, or a class for an expanded clone.

j_call d_call v_call clone_size cdr3_nt cdr3_aa
TRBJ2-2 TRBD2 TRBV19 NA TGTGCCAGTAGTATATCAGCGGGAGGGCCCCACGGGGAGCTGTTTTTT CASSISAGGPHGELFF
TRBJ1-4 NA TRBV4-3 NA TGCGCCAGCAGCCAAGACCAAAATGAAAAACTGTTTTTT CASSQDQNEKLFF
TRBJ2-7 NA TRBV5-6 NA TGTGCCAGCAGCCCAGGGATTGGGGTGTACGAGCAGTACTTC CASSPGIGVYEQYF
TRBJ2-7 TRBD2 TRBV5-6 once TGTGCCAGCAGCGTAGCGGGTTCCTCCTACGAGCAGTACTTC CASSVAGSSYEQYF
TRBJ2-7 NA TRBV6-1 NA TGTGCCAGCATGGGGGCGTGGAGCTCCTACGAGCAGTACTTC CASMGAWSSYEQYF
TRBJ2-2 TRBD2 TRBV19 NA TGTGCCAGTACCCAACCGGGGGGAGGGCCCACCGGGGAGCTGTTTTTT CASTQPGGGPTGELFF
TRBJ2-1 TRBD1 TRBV12-5 NA TGTGCTAGTGCCAGTGTGGGGACAGGGGAAGACGATGAGCAGTTCTTC CASASVGTGEDDEQFF
TRBJ1-4 NA TRBV14 NA TGTGCCAGCAGCCAAGATGGACCCGGGAAAATAGCTAATGAAAAACTGTTTTTT CASSQDGPGKIANEKLFF
TRBJ2-3 NA TRBV6-1 NA TGTGCCAGCAGGGACCCCCGGGGGCCAGATACGCAGTATTTT CASRDPRGPDTQYF
TRBJ1-5 NA TRBV6-5 NA TGTGCCAGCAGTACGGAGATGTATAGCAATCAGCCCCAGCATTTT CASSTEMYSNQPQHF
TRBJ2-3 NA TRBV13 NA TGTGCCAGCAGCTACGGACGGTCTAGCACAGATACGCAGTATTTT CASSYGRSSTDTQYF
TRBJ2-3 NA TRBV11-2 NA TGTGCCAGCAGTACTCTAGGAGATACGCAGTATTTT CASSTLGDTQYF
TRBJ2-2 NA TRBV18 NA TGTGCCAGCTCACCAGTGGGGCAAAACACCGGGGAGCTGTTTTTT CASSPVGQNTGELFF
TRBJ2-7 TRBD1 TRBV7-9 NA TGTGCCAGCAGCTTTGGGACAGTCTACGAGCAGTACTTC CASSFGTVYEQYF
TRBJ2-7 TRBD2 TRBV28 NA TGTGCCAGCAGCCCGGTGCAGCGGGAGCTCGAGCAGTACTTC CASSPVQRELEQYF
TRBJ2-7 NA TRBV19 NA TGTGCCAGTAGTATTCAGGGGGGGTCGCCGGAGCAGTACTTC CASSIQGGSPEQYF
TRBJ2-1 NA TRBV7-9 NA TGTGCCAGCAGCTCCACTCAACAAAGTAGCTCCTACAATGAGCAGTTCTTC CASSSTQQSSSYNEQFF
TRBJ1-3 NA TRBV27 NA TGTGCCAGCAGCCCGACGCCGGGACACTACTCTGGAAACACCATATATTTT CASSPTPGHYSGNTIYF
TRBJ2-1 NA TRBV11-3 NA TGTGCCAGCAGCTTAGCTATCAGCTCCTACAATGAGCAGTTCTTC CASSLAISSYNEQFF
TRBJ1-1 TRBD1 TRBV2 NA TGTGCCGGACAGGGTGGCGGGGTTGACACTGAAGCTTTCTTT CAGQGGGVDTEAFF
TRBJ2-7 NA TRBV10-2 NA TGCGCCAGCAGTGTTGCCGGGCTTACGTCCTACGAGCAGTACTTC CASSVAGLTSYEQYF
TRBJ2-1 TRBD2 TRBV10-2 NA TGCGCCAGCACTGGGACTAGCGGGGACAATGAGCAGTTCTTC CASTGTSGDNEQFF
TRBJ1-1 NA TRBV11-2 NA TGTGCCAGCAGCCCTCAAGTTTCACTCGCCACTGAAGCTTTCTTT CASSPQVSLATEAFF
TRBJ2-2 NA TRBV27 NA TGTGCCTCCCGGGACTTCATCCACACCGGGGAGCTGTTTTTT CASRDFIHTGELFF
TRBJ2-7 TRBD2 TRBV9 once TGTGCCAGCAGCGTGGCCGAGGGACTAGCGGGATACGAGCAGTACTTC CASSVAEGLAGYEQYF